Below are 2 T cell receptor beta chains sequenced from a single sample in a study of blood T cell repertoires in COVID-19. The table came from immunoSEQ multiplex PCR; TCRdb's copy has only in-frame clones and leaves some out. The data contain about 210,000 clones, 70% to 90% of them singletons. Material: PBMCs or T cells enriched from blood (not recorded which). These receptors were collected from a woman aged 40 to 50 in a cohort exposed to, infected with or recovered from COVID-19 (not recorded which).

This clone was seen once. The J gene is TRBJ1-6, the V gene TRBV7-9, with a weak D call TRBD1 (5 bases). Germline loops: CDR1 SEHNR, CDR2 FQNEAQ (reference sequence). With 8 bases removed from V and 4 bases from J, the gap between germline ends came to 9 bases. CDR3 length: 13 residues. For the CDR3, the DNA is TGTGCCAGCGGCCAGGGATATAATTCACCCCTCCACTTT. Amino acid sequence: CASGQGYNSPLHF.

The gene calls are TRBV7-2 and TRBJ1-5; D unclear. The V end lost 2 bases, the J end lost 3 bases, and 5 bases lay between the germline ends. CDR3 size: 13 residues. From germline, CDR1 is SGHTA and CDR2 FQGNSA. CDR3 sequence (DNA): TGTGCCAGCAGCTTAATTCTCAATCAGCCCCAGCATTTT. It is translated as CASSLILNQPQHF.